These T cell receptor beta chains were read from a single sample in a study of cytomegalovirus exposure and HLA in healthy donors. Method: immunoSEQ multiplex PCR; TCRdb's copy keeps in-frame clones and lacks some. The data contain some 130,000 clones, around four fifths of them singletons. The sample was PBMCs. Source of these receptors: a man aged 25 to 40 in good health and CMV-seropositive. CDR3s leave out the opening cysteine and the closing phenylalanine or tryptophan.

TRBJ2-1,TRBV2,ASRRLAAYNEQF
TRBJ2-7,TRBV10-3,AISALGTGVPYEQY
TRBJ2-7,TRBV7-6,ASSLAALATYEQY
TRBJ2-1,TRBV7-3,ASSSGTSGANEQF
TRBJ1-6,TRBV6-5,ASSYSRRSPLH
TRBJ2-5,TRBV5-1,ASSLGAGDLAGVKETQY
TRBJ1-1,TRBV5-1,ASSLGGRDAEAF
TRBJ2-1,TRBV4-1,ASSQDRGGIYNEQF
TRBJ1-2,TRBV2,ASSVILVSGDGYT
TRBJ2-7,TRBV9,ASSAGPGTWASYEQY
TRBJ1-5,TRBV28,ASSFRVPDRENQPQH
TRBJ1-2,TRBV10-3,AISVRQDFNYGYT
TRBJ2-5,TRBV19,ASRLAGGETQY
TRBJ1-4,TRBV6-1,ASSGARRGREKLF
TRBJ1-1,TRBV2,ASSARREMAEAF
TRBJ1-2,TRBV7-3,ASSRGTGNRGYT
TRBJ1-1,TRBV5-1,ASSLGRENTEAF
TRBJ2-1,TRBV5-1,ASRPPKQGNEQF
TRBJ2-1,TRBV7-9,ASSFGGSGDNEQF
TRBJ1-1,TRBV15,ATSRGEGGEDTEAF
TRBJ2-7,TRBV5-1,ASTIAGASYEQY
TRBJ2-5,TRBV2,ASSDRETQY
TRBJ1-2,TRBV29-1,SVPGRQNYGYT
TRBJ2-2,TRBV6-5,ASRLVGGYGELF
TRBJ1-1,TRBV5-4,ASSGNWASSTEAF
TRBJ1-1,TRBV6-5,ASSSKPNTEAF
TRBJ2-7,TRBV7-2,ASSNKGLAGGKGEQY
TRBJ1-2,TRBV1,TSSLRTGQGFDGYT
TRBJ2-3,TRBV4-1,ASSQDPGRSTDTQY
TRBJ1-1,TRBV28,ASSSIDRGGTEAF
TRBJ2-7,TRBV2,ASSAEGQGFYEQY
TRBJ2-7,TRBV5-1,ASSQGLSDYEQY
TRBJ1-4,TRBV6-6,ASSYGGTVLEKLF
TRBJ1-5,TRBV7-2,ASSSPGGHQPQH
TRBJ2-3,TRBV27,ASSLGRGVTSTDTQY
TRBJ1-1,TRBV7-8,ASSLGQGHTEAF
TRBJ2-5,TRBV2,ASSEARLVGEETQY
TRBJ1-1,TRBV5-1,ASSSDSSNTEAF
TRBJ1-2,TRBV25-1,ASSELLTGDGYT
TRBJ2-5,TRBV6-6,ASRPGQGRETQY
TRBJ2-4,TRBV4-2,ASSQERVGTKNIQY
TRBJ1-1,TRBV7-6,ASSWTGGMEAF
TRBJ2-1,TRBV6-1,ASRDWYNEQF
TRBJ2-6,TRBV27,ASSSPRSGANVLT
TRBJ2-3,TRBV7-4,ASSHTGEDTQY
TRBJ2-2,TRBV11-2,ASSLEAMGPTVAGELF
TRBJ2-7,TRBV4-1,ASSQHLRGAAYEQY
TRBJ2-6,TRBV25-1,ASTAGSGANVLT
TRBJ2-7,TRBV11-2,ASSLDVAGVGNEQY
TRBJ1-1,TRBV6-5,ASGQVNTEAF